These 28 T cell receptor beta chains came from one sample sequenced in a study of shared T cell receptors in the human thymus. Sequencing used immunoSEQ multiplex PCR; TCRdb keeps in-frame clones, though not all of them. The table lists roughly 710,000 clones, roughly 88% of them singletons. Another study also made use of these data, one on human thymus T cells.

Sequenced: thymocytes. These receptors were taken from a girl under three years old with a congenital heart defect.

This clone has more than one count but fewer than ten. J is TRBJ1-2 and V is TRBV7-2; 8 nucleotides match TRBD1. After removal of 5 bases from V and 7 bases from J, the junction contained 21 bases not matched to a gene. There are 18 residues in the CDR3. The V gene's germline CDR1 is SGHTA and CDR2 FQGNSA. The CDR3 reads CASSPDGQSGGFLSGYTF. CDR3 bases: TGTGCCAGCAGCCCCGATGGGCAGTCAGGGGGCTTTTTATCTGGCTACACCTTC. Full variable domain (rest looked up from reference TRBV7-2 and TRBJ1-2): GAGVSQSPSNKVTEKGKDVELRCDPISGHTALYWYRQSLGQGLEFLIYFQGNSAPDKSGLPSDRFSAERTGGSVSTLTIQRTQQEDSAVYLCASSPDGQSGGFLSGYTFGSGTRLTVV.

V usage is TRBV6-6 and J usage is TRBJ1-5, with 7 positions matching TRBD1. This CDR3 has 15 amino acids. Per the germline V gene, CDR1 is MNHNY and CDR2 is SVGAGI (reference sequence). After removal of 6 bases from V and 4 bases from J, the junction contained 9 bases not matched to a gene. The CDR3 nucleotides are TGTGCCAGCAGCCCGGGACAGCCGCCGAATCAGCCCCAGCATTTT. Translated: CASSPGQPPNQPQHF.

The DNA of the CDR3 is TGTGCCAGCAGCTTCTCCAGGGACACAGATACGCAGTATTTT. It translates to CASSFSRDTDTQYF. The J gene is TRBJ2-3, the V gene TRBV5-5, with D tentatively TRBD1 (5 bases). The length of the CDR3 is 14 residues. The V gene's germline CDR1 is SGHKS and CDR2 YYEKEE (reference sequence). Trimming cost V 2 bases and J 2 bases, with 9 bases left between them.

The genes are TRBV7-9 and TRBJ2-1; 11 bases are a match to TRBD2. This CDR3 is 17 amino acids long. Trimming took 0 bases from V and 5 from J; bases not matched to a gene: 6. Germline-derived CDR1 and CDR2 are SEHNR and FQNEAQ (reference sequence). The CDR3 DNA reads TGTGCCAGCAGCTTAGCCGTAGCGGGGGGGCCCCACAATGAGCAGTTCTTC. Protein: CASSLAVAGGPHNEQFF.

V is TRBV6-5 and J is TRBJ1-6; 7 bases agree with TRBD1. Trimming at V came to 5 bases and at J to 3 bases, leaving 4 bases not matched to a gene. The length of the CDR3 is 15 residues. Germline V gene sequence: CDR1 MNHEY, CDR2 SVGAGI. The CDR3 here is CASSLRGLYNSPLHF. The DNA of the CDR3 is TGTGCCAGCAGTCTAAGGGGGCTCTATAATTCACCCCTCCACTTT.

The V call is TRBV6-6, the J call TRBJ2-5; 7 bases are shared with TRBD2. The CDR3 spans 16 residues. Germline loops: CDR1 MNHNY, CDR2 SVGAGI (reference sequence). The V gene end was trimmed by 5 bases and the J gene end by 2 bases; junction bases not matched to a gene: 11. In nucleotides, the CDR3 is TGTGCCAGCAGTACAAAAGCGGGGCTACGACAAGAGACCCAGTACTTC. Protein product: CASSTKAGLRQETQYF.

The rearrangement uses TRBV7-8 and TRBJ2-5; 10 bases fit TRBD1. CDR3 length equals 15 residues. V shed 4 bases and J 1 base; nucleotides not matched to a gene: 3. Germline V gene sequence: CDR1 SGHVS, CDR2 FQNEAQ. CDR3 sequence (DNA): TGTGCCAGCAGCTCCGGACAGGGGGGCCAAGAGACCCAGTACTTC. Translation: CASSSGQGGQETQYF.

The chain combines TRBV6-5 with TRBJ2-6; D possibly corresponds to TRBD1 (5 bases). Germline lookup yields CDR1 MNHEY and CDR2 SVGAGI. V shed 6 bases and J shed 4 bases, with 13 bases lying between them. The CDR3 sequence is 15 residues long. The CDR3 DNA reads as TGTGCCAGCAGCAAGCAGGGATCCGGGGCCAACGTCCTGACTTTC. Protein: CASSKQGSGANVLTF.

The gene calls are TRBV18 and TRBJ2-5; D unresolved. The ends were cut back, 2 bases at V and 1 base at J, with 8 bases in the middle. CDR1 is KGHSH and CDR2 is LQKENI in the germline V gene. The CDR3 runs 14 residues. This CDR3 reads CASSPVRFQETQYF. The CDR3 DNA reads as TGTGCCAGCTCACCAGTCCGGTTCCAAGAGACCCAGTACTTC.

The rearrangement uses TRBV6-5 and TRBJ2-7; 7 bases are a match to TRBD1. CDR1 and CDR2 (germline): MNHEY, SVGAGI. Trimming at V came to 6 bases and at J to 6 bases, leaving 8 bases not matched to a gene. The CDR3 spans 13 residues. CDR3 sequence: CASSTTGEAEQYF. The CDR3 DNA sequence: TGTGCCAGCAGCACCACAGGGGAAGCCGAGCAGTACTTC.

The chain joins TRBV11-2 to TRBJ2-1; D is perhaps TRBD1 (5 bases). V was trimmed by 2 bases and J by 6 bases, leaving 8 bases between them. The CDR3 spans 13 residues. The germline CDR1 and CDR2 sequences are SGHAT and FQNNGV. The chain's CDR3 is CASSLPGINEQFF. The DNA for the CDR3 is TGTGCCAGCAGCTTACCAGGGATCAATGAGCAGTTCTTC.

CDR3: CASARPTGGSGELFF. CDR3 nucleotide sequence: TGTGCCAGCGCTAGGCCGACAGGGGGTTCCGGGGAGCTGTTTTTT. V gene TRBV7-8 combines with J gene TRBJ2-2; 9 bases match TRBD1. The ends lost 8 bases at V and 6 bases at J; junction bases unmatched: 10. The germline V gene encodes CDR1 SGHVS and CDR2 FQNEAQ. This CDR3 has 15 amino acids.

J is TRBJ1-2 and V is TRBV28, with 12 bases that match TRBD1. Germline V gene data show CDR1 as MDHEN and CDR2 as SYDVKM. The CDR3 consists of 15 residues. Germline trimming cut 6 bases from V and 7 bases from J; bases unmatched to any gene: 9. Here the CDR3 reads CASSLAGQGAVGYTF. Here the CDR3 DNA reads TGTGCCAGCAGCCTAGCGGGACAGGGGGCGGTTGGCTACACCTTC.

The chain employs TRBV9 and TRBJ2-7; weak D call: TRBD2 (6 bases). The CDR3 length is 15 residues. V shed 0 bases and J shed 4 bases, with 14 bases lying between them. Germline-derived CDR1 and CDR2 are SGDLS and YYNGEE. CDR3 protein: CASSVGTSSEYEQYF. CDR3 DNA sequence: TGTGCCAGCAGCGTAGGAACTAGCTCTGAGTACGAGCAGTACTTC. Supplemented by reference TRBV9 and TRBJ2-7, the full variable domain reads DSGVTQTPKHLITATGQRVTLRCSPRSGDLSVYWYQQSLDQGLQFLIQYYNGEERAKGNILERFSAQQFPDLHSELNLSSLELGDSALYFCASSVGTSSEYEQYFGPGTRLTVT.

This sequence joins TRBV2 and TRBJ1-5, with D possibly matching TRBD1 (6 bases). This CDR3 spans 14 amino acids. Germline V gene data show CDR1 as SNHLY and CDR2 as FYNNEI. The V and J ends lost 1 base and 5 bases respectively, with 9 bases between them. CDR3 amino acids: CASSEDRADQPQHF. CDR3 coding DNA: TGTGCCAGCAGTGAAGACAGGGCCGATCAGCCCCAGCATTTT.

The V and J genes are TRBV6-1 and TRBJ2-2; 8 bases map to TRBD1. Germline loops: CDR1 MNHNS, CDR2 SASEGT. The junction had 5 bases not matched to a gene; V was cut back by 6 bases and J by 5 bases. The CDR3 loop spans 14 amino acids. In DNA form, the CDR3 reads TGTGCCAGCAGCGGACAGGGCGGGACCGGGGAGCTGTTTTTT. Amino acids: CASSGQGGTGELFF.

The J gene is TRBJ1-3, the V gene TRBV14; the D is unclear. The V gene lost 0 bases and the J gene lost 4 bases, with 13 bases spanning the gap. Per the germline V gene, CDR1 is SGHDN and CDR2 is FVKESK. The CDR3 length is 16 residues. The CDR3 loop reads CASSQDSGFGGNTIYF. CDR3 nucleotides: TGTGCCAGCAGCCAAGATTCGGGGTTCGGCGGAAACACCATATATTTT.

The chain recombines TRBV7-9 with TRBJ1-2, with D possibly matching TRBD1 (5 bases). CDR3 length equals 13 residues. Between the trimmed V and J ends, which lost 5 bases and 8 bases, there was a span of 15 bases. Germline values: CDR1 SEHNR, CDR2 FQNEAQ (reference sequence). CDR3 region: CASSLKAGGGYTF. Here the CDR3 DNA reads TGTGCCAGCAGCCTTAAGGCGGGGGGAGGCTACACCTTC.

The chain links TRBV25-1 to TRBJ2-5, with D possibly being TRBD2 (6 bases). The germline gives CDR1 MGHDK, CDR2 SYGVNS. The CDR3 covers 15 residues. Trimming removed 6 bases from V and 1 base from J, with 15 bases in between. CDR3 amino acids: CASSDAEGVQETQYF. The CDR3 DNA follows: TGTGCCAGCAGCGACGCGGAGGGAGTCCAAGAGACCCAGTACTTC.

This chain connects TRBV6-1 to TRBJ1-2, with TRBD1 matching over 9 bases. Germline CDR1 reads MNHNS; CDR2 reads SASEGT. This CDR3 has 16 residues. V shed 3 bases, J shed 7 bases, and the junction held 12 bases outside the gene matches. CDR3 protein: CASSDNTKDRGRGYTF. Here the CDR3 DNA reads TGTGCCAGCAGTGACAACACGAAGGACAGGGGCCGTGGCTACACCTTC.

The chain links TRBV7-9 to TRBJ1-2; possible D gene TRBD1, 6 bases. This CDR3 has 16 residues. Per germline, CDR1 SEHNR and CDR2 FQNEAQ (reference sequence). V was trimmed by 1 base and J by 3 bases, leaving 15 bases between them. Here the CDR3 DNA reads TGTGCCAGCAGCTTAGGGGCCCGGGACACCGACTATGGCTACACCTTC. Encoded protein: CASSLGARDTDYGYTF.

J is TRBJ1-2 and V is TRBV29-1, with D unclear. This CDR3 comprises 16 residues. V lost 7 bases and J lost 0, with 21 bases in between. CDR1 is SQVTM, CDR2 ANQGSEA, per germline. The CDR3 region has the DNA TGCAGCGCCCTCATACCATACCTGGCCACTAACTATGGCTACACCTTC. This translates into CSALIPYLATNYGYTF.

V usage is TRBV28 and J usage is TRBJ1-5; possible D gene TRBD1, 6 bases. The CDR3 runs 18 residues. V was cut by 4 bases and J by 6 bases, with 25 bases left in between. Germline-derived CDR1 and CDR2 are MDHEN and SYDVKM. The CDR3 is CASSSPTTTGMGFQPQHF. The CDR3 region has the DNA TGTGCCAGCAGTTCTCCGACCACCACAGGGATGGGGTTTCAGCCCCAGCATTTT.

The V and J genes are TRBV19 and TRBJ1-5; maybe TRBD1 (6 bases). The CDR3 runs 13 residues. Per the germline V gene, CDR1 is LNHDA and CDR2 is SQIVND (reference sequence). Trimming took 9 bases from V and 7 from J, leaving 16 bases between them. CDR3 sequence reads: CASRIAGVQPQHF. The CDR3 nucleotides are TGTGCCAGCCGAATTGCAGGGGTCCAGCCCCAGCATTTT.

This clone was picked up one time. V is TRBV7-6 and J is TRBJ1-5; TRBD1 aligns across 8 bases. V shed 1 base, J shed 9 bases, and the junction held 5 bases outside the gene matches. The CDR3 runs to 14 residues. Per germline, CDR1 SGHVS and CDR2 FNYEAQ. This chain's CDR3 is CASSLGQGAWPQHF. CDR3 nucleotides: TGTGCCAGCAGCTTAGGGCAGGGGGCATGGCCCCAGCATTTT. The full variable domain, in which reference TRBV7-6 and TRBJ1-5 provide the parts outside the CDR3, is GAGVSQSPRYKVTKRGQDVALRCDPISGHVSLYWYRQALGQGPEFLTYFNYEAQQDKSGLPNDRFSAERPEGSISTLTIQRTEQRDSAMYRCASSLGQGAWPQHFGDGTRLSIL.

The CDR3 protein is CASSPEYGGGYTF. As DNA, the CDR3 is TGTGCCAGCAGCCCGGAGTACGGGGGGGGCTACACCTTC. The V gene is TRBV7-2, the J gene TRBJ1-2; a possible D gene is TRBD1 (5 bases). CDR3 size: 13 residues. The germline CDR1 and CDR2 sequences are SGHTA and FQGNSA. Trimming cost V 5 bases and J 8 bases, with 15 bases left between them.

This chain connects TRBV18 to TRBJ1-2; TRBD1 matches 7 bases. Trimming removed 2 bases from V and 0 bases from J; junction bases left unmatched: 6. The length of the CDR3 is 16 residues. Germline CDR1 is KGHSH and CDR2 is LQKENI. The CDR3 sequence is CASSPAGQGANYGYTF. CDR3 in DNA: TGTGCCAGCTCACCAGCGGGCCAGGGGGCTAACTATGGCTACACCTTC.

CDR3 sequence reads: CASSKWTSGGEQYF. The CDR3 DNA follows: TGCGCCAGCAGCAAATGGACTAGCGGGGGCGAGCAGTACTTC. This sequence joins TRBV4-1 and TRBJ2-7, with 13 bases matching TRBD2. The CDR3 is made up of 14 amino acids. The germline V gene encodes CDR1 MGHRA and CDR2 YSYEKL. V shed 5 bases, J shed 6 bases, and the junction held 4 bases outside the gene matches.